This TCR beta chain comes out of a study of CD4 and CD8 cells across lung adenocarcinoma regions (dated by TCRdb to the late 2010s). Study-level background: The study compared tumor centers with tumor margins to examine intratumor heterogeneity of the T cell receptor repertoire.

About this clonotype itself: Its antigen target is currently unknown. No much larger clone is present one base from it, and per-base qualities are unavailable.

Donors were patients with localized lung adenocarcinoma, a subtype of non-small cell lung cancer. The samples were taken from the centers of localized lung adenocarcinomas. For TCR repertoire analysis, CD8+ T cells taken from tumor tissue were profiled apart from CD4+ T cells. Libraries were built with PCR. Sequencing instrument: HiSeq X Ten. Using fastp trimming at Q25 and MiXCR clonotype assembly, TCRdb reanalyzed the public sequencing data and kept in-frame beta chains. Identical CDR3 proteins give one entry, which carries the most common genes and DNA. The sample table records around 20,000 distinct CDR3 sequences; around 59% of these occur just once. The top ten clonotypes cover around a quarter of the sample. Via the germline V gene, CDR1 is WSHSY and CDR2 SAAADI. V is pared back by 2 bases and J by 0 bases, with 7 bases lying between the germline termini. The CDR3, from cysteine to phenylalanine, totals 14 residues. Left in the record is the CDR3 DNA by itself, 42 bases read in frame from the first base.

The receptor was derived from a female donor with lung adenocarcinoma. The CD4 and CD8 labels of this study may be unreliable. Rearrangement joined TRBV10-2 to TRBJ2-5; confidence is insufficient to name the D gene. The sample consisted of CD8+ T cells from the center of a lung tumor. The cell subset or site tag for this specimen amounts to: tumor center region. The CDR3 protein sequence reads: CASSESGYQETQYF. The DNA sequence is given as TGCGCCAGCAGTGAGAGTGGGTACCAAGAGACCCAGTACTTC.